Sequencing of this TCR beta chain was carried out in a study of identical twins. V lost 5 bases, J lost 5 bases, and 9 bases lay in between. The CDR3 length is 12 residues. Looked up from germline, CDR1 is SEHNR and CDR2 is FQNEAQ (reference sequence). This clonotype turned up a few times. TCRdb re-called the 5' RACE reads through MiXCR, storing one row per CDR3 protein. There are about 460,000 distinct CDR3 sequences in the sample; more than 13% occur only once, and more than 0.5% lies in the top ten. This sample was shared with a second study, whose subject was yellow fever vaccine responses in identical twins.

The receptor was isolated from a woman between 18 and 29 years old in good health. J is TRBJ2-5 and V is TRBV7-9; the D gene is possibly TRBD2 (5 bases). Sequenced input: CD4+ T cells sorted from blood. The CDR3 protein is CASSRTGETQYF. The CDR3 nucleotides read TGTGCCAGCAGCCGGACGGGGGAGACCCAGTACTTC.